This record concerns one T cell receptor beta chain sequence. The antigen is unknown. Germline CDR1 is MDHEN and CDR2 is SYDVKM. V shed 5 bases and J shed 8 bases, with 15 bases lying between them. The CDR3 loop spans 13 amino acids. Using its own MiXCR run on the 5' RACE reads, TCRdb lists one record per CDR3 protein. The data hold under 150,000 distinct CDR3 sequences, with around a fifth observed a single time. Researchers extracted total RNA from unfractionated whole blood. This sample was taken from a study of human T cells and chemical hapten exposure. Regarding the study as a whole: The study found that DPC sensitization did not change TCRs above 1 in 1000 frequency.

The receptor's source is a human donor in good health. V gene TRBV28 combines with J gene TRBJ1-1; D remains ambiguous. The CDR3 DNA follows: TGTGCCAGCAGTCTCGGACGGTTCAGGGAAGCTTTCTTT. Protein product: CASSLGRFREAFF.